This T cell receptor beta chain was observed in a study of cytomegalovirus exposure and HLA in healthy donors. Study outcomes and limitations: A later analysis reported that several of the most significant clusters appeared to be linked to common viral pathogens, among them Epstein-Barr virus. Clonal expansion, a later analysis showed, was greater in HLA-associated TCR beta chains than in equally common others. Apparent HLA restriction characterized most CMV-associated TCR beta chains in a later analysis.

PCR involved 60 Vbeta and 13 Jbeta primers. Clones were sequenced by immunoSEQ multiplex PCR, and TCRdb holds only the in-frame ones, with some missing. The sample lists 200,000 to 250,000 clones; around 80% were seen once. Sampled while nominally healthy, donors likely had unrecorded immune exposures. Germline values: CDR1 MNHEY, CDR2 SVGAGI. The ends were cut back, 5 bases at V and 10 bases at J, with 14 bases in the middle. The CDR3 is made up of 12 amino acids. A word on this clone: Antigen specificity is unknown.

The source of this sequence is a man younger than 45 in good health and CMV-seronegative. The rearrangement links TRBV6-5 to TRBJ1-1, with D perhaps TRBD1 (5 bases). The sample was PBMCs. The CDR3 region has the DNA TGTGCCAGCAGTAGGGTCAGGGCACGAGCTTTCTTT. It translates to CASSRVRARAFF.